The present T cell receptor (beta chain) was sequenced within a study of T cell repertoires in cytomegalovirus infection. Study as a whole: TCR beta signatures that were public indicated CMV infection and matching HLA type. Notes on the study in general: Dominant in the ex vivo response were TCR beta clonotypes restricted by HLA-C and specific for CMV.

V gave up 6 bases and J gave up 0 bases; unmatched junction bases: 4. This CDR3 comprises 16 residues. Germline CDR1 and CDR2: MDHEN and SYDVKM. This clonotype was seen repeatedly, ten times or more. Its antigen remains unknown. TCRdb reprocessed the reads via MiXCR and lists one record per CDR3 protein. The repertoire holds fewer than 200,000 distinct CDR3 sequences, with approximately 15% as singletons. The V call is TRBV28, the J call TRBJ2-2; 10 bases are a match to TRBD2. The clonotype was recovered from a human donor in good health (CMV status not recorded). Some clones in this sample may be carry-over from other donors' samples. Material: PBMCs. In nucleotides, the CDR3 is TGTGCCAGCAGAGAAGCGGGAGGGGCGAACACCGGGGAGCTGTTTTTT. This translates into CASREAGGANTGELFF.